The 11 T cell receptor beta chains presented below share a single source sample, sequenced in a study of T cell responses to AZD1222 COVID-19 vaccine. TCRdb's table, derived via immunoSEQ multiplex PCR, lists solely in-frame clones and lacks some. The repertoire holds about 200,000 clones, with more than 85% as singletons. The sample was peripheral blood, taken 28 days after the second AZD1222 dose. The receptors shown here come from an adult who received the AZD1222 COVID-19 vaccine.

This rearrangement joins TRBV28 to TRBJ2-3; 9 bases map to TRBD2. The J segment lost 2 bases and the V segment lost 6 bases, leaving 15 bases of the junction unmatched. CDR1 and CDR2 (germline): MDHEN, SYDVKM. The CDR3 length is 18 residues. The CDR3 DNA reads TGTGCCAGCAGCTCCAGGGTAGGCGGGAGGGACAACACAGATACGCAGTATTTT. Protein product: CASSSRVGGRDNTDTQYF.

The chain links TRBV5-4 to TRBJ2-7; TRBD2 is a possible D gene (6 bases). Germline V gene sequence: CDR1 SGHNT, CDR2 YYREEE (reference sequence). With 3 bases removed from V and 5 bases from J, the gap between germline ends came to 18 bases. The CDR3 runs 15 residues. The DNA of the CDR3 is TGTGCCAGCAGCTCGCCGGGGCGGGAAATCAACGAGCAGTACTTC. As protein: CASSSPGREINEQYF.

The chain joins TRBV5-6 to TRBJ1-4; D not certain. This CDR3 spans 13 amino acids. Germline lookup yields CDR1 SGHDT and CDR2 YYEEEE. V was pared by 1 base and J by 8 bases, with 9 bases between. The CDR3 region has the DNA TGTGCCAGCAGCTTGTTAGCGGCGGAAAAACTGTTTTTT. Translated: CASSLLAAEKLFF.

The CDR3 nucleotides are TGTGCCAGCAGTGACGCCCCGACCTGGCAGGACACTGAAGCTTTCTTT. Its protein product is CASSDAPTWQDTEAFF. The rearrangement joins TRBV2 to TRBJ1-1; unclear D gene. Germline-derived CDR1 and CDR2 are SNHLY and FYNNEI. The CDR3 covers 16 residues. V was clipped by 3 bases and J by 3 bases, with 17 bases between them.

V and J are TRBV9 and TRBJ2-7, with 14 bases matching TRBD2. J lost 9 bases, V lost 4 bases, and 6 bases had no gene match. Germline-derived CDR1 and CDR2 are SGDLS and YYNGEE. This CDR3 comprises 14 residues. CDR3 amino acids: CASSQGLAGAWQYF. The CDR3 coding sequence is TGTGCCAGCAGCCAGGGACTAGCGGGAGCGTGGCAGTACTTC.

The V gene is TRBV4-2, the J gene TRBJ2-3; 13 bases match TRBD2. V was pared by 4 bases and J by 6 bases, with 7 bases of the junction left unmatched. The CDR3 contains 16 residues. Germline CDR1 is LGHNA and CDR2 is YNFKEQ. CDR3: CASSPRTSGSGDTQYF. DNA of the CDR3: TGTGCCAGCAGCCCCCGGACTAGCGGGAGTGGGGATACGCAGTATTTT.

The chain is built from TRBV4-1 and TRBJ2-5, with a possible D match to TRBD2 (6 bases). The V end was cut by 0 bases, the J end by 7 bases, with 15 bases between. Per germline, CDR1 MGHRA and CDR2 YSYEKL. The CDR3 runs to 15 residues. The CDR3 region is CASSQDLEGWATQYF. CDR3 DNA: TGCGCCAGCAGCCAAGATCTGGAGGGGTGGGCGACCCAGTACTTC.

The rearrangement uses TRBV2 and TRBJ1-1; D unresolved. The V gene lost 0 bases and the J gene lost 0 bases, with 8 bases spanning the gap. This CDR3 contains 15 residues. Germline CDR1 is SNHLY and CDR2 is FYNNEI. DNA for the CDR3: TGTGCCAGCAGTGAAGCACGAGGGCTGAACACTGAAGCTTTCTTT. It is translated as CASSEARGLNTEAFF.

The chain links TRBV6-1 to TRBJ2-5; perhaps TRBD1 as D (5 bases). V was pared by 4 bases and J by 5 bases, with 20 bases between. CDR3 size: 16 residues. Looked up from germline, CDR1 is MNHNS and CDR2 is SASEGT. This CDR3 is CASSGFLGLNRETQYF. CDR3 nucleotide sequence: TGTGCCAGCAGTGGGTTCTTGGGTCTAAACAGGGAGACCCAGTACTTC.

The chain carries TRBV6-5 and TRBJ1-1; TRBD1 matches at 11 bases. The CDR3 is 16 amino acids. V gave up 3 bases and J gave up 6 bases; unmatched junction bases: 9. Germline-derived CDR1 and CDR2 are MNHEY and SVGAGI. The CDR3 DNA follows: TGTGCCAGCAGTTATTACGATTGGACAGGGGGCCCTGAAGCTTTCTTT. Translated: CASSYYDWTGGPEAFF.

This CDR3 reads CASSEEGLGHGYTF. The CDR3 coding sequence is TGCGCCAGCAGTGAGGAGGGGTTGGGCCATGGCTACACCTTC. The chain recombines TRBV10-2 with TRBJ1-2; the D gene is possibly TRBD1 (5 bases). Per the germline V gene, CDR1 is WSHSY and CDR2 is SAAADI. V lost 2 bases and J 6 bases, leaving 13 bases between the germline ends. There are 14 residues in the CDR3.